This TCR beta chain stems from a study of shared clonotypes between healthy human individuals. The ends lost 5 bases at V and 9 bases at J; junction bases unmatched: 5. The CDR3 totals 13 residues. Germline loops: CDR1 SGHNT, CDR2 YENEEA. Some clones are missing from TCRdb's copy, which holds only in-frame ones; the method was immunoSEQ multiplex PCR. Of fewer than 650,000 clones in the sample, 76% were seen once. This rearrangement joins TRBV11-3 to TRBJ2-1; 9 bases fit TRBD1. This TCR came from a woman aged 40 to 50 in good health. Some clones in this sample may be carry-over from other donors' samples. The specimen sequenced was PBMCs. In DNA, the CDR3 is TGTGCCAGCAGCCGGGACAGGGTGGGTGAGCAGTTCTTC. Translating gives CASSRDRVGEQFF.